The TCR beta chain described here comes from a study of blood T cell repertoires in COVID-19. Study-wide context: Spain, Italy and the United States supplied samples that represented acute and convalescent COVID-19. From T cells, B-cell-depleted T cells, or PBMCs came the material, which was cDNA or gDNA.

The CDR3 sequence is 14 residues long. Germline CDR1 SGHRS, CDR2 YFSETQ. V gave up 0 bases and J gave up 9 bases, with 13 bases separating them. Original handling: For nucleated cells, counts were estimated from reference gene primer amplification. TCRdb's copy holds only in-frame clones and misses some; the assay was immunoSEQ multiplex PCR. The V and J calls and clone size come from that table; D and trimming were worked out from the DNA. The sample has roughly 340,000 clones, around nine tenths seen once. The receptor was derived from a woman aged 18-29 years who had recovered from COVID-19. The chain has TRBV5-1 and TRBJ2-1; D gene unclear. Sequencing input: peripheral blood. CDR3 loop: CASSLGLPPGEQFF. CDR3 nucleotides: TGCGCCAGCAGCTTGGGACTCCCTCCGGGTGAGCAGTTCTTC.